The present T cell receptor (beta chain) was sequenced within a study of T cells in Graves' hyperthyroidism and ophthalmopathy. The study's findings and limits: Researchers found most expanded thyroid clonotypes above 0.001 in blood as well. Model output signaled ophthalmopathy a median around 5.9 months ahead of onset.

Exclusion of a patient resulted from uncontrolled infection, other autoimmune disease, pregnancy or lactation. Orbital computed tomography, thyroid ultrasound, serum thyroxine and TRAb, and clinical symptoms together informed the diagnoses. RNA transcripts provided the source from which TCR beta CDR3 regions were amplified. TCR CDR3 regions were first amplified by RT-PCR with HTBI primers. TCRdb recomputed calls from the multiplex PCR reads with MiXCR, one row per CDR3 protein. The sample records 500,000 to 650,000 distinct CDR3 sequences, roughly 15% being singletons. This clonotype has a count of ten or more. Its antigen is as yet unknown. This TCR was sampled from a woman aged 45-59 years with Graves' ophthalmopathy. Sequenced material: blood.

For the CDR3, the DNA is TGTGCCAGCAGCTTCGGGGGAGGAGGCTCCTACAATGAGCAGTTCTTC. Translated: CASSFGGGGSYNEQFF. This chain links TRBV7-2 with TRBJ2-1; a weak D match, TRBD2 (6 bases). The V end lost 3 bases, the J end lost 0 bases, and 12 bases lay between the germline ends. Germline CDR1 and CDR2: SGHTA and FQGNSA. The CDR3 has 16 residues.